This TCR beta chain was found in a study of metastatic and nonmetastatic thyroid tumors (dated by TCRdb to about 2020). Notes on the research overall: Repertoires from peripheral blood and from tumor or nodule tissue samples of malignant and benign thyroid patients were compared.

The research as a whole found: TCR beta diversity was reported as significantly higher in malignant tumors than in benign nodules, in both blood and tumor samples.

Before undergoing thyroid surgery, none of the patients had been given any kind of treatment. The study retrospectively analysed patient clinical samples collected from the early 2010s to the late 2010s using T-cell receptor beta sequencing. V is clipped by 1 base and J by 7 bases, and the sequence between their germline boundaries is 14 bases long. CDR1 and CDR2 (MGHRA, YSYEKL) derive from the germline V gene. The CDR3 spans 15 residues, from the cysteine through the phenylalanine. CDR3 DNA only is kept here, 45 bases in frame from base 1. Library construction relied on PCR. The instrument given in TCRdb is Illumina HiSeq 4000. High-throughput sequencing was used to profile the TCR beta-chain CDR3 region of each patient. The original methods were these. CDR3 differences across clinicopathological groups were used to build a classifier for discriminating distant-metastatic papillary thyroid cancer patients. The Shannon index was used to assess repertoire diversity, and the Morisita-Horn index was used to assess tumor-blood repertoire similarity. Through fastp at Q25 and MiXCR, TCRdb rebuilt clones from the public reads, retaining in-frame beta chains. TCRdb, rather than the study authors, made the V and J calls. The sample records some 21,000 clones, roughly 25% of which are singletons. In total, the top ten clones hold about 3.5% of the sample.

This clone was counted between two and nine times. Its binding antigen is unknown. No base quality information exists; no much larger clone differs at one position. The V and J genes are TRBV4-1 and TRBJ2-1; a tentative D call is TRBD1 (6 bases match). This receptor was taken from a male donor with papillary thyroid cancer or a benign thyroid nodule (not recorded which). Some clones in this sample may be carry-over from other donors' samples. Sequencing was done on a sample of blood. The DNA reads TGCGCCAGCAGCCAAGTCCAGGGGAGTTCGAATGAGCAGTTCTTC. It translates to CASSQVQGSSNEQFF.